A single sample gave rise to the 27 T cell receptor beta chains below, sequenced in a study of T cell responses to AZD1222 COVID-19 vaccine. Measured with immunoSEQ multiplex PCR; TCRdb has only the in-frame clones, and not every one. The sample contains about 5,000 clones, 89% of which appear only once. Specimen: peripheral blood, collected 28 days after the second AZD1222 dose. These receptor sequences come from an adult who received the AZD1222 COVID-19 vaccine.

This clone has a handful of counts. This sequence joins TRBV14 and TRBJ2-3; weak D call: TRBD2 (6 bases). This CDR3 has 15 amino acids. Per germline, CDR1 SGHDN and CDR2 FVKESK. Trimming pared 4 bases from V and 4 bases from J, leaving 15 bases between. The CDR3 DNA reads TGTGCCAGCAGCCCACAACGGGGGACGTCAGATACGCAGTATTTT. This sequence encodes CASSPQRGTSDTQYF.

The chain links TRBV19 to TRBJ1-3; D unresolved. Per the germline V gene, CDR1 is LNHDA and CDR2 is SQIVND (reference sequence). V lost 3 bases and J lost 8, with 14 bases in between. CDR3 size: 14 residues. In DNA form, the CDR3 reads TGTGCCAGTAGTATGGTTTTTCCGCGAGACACCATATATTTT. Encoded protein: CASSMVFPRDTIYF.

The chain couples TRBV18 to TRBJ2-1, with D possibly matching TRBD2 (6 bases). Germline values: CDR1 KGHSH, CDR2 LQKENI. Trimming stripped 3 bases from V and 4 bases from J, with 13 bases between. The CDR3 contains 15 residues. For the CDR3, the DNA is TGTGCCAGCTCACCCCCGGGGGTCGAGTACAATGAGCAGTTCTTC. Translated, it gives CASSPPGVEYNEQFF.

This chain links TRBV7-2 with TRBJ2-2, with TRBD1 as a possible D gene (5 bases). Germline CDR1 is SGHTA and CDR2 is FQGNSA. The CDR3 contains 14 residues. Trimming left V 5 bases short and J 9 bases short, with 16 bases between. As DNA, the CDR3 is TGTGCCAGCAGCGTTTCTCAGGGTAACCGGGAGCTGTTTTTT. It yields the protein CASSVSQGNRELFF.

The CDR3 DNA reads TGTGCCAGCAGTTACAGGGGCGATGAGCAGTTCTTC. This translates into CASSYRGDEQFF. This chain connects TRBV6-5 to TRBJ2-1, with a weak D call TRBD1 (5 bases). The CDR3 is made up of 12 amino acids. Trimming cost V 2 bases and J 8 bases, with 7 bases left between them. CDR1 is MNHEY and CDR2 is SVGAGI in the germline V gene.

The rearrangement joins TRBV7-8 to TRBJ2-2, with 9 bases fitting TRBD1. V lost 1 base, J lost 5 bases, and 11 bases stayed unmatched. This CDR3 is built from 18 residues. CDR1 and CDR2 from the germline V gene are SGHVS and FQNEAQ. CDR3 sequence reads: CASSLDVFRTGATGELFF. The CDR3 DNA is TGTGCCAGCAGCTTAGATGTTTTCAGGACAGGGGCGACCGGGGAGCTGTTTTTT.

This rearrangement joins TRBV27 to TRBJ1-1; D may be TRBD1 (6 bases). Germline loops: CDR1 MNHEY, CDR2 SMNVEV (reference sequence). V lost 5 bases, J lost 11 bases, and 15 bases lay in between. This CDR3 is 12 amino acids long. The CDR3 sequence: CASSPYQGYAFF. The CDR3 region has the DNA TGTGCCAGCAGTCCTTATCAGGGGTACGCTTTCTTT.

Within the sample, this clone is large (0.1 to 1%). The rearrangement uses TRBV5-6 and TRBJ1-5; D is unclear. CDR3 length: 12 residues. V was shortened by 2 bases and J by 9 bases, with 9 bases between the two germline ends. The germline V gene encodes CDR1 SGHDT and CDR2 YYEEEE. The CDR3 bases are TGTGCCAGCAGCTTAGACTTCGGGCCCCAGCATTTT. Residues: CASSLDFGPQHF.

The chain combines TRBV7-9 with TRBJ2-7; D is unresolved. The V and J ends lost 1 base and 0 bases respectively, with 7 bases between them. Germline lookup yields CDR1 SEHNR and CDR2 FQNEAQ (reference sequence). The CDR3 totals 14 residues. CDR3 protein: CASSLEAPSYEQYF. The DNA for the CDR3 is TGTGCCAGCAGCTTAGAGGCCCCCTCCTACGAGCAGTACTTC.

V gene TRBV18 combines with J gene TRBJ1-2, with D uncertain. The germline CDR1 and CDR2 sequences are KGHSH and LQKENI. The CDR3 totals 14 residues. V lost 5 bases, J lost 0 bases, and 10 bases lay in between. The DNA for the CDR3 is TGTGCCAGCTCATTTGATAAAGCTAACTATGGCTACACCTTC. Translated: CASSFDKANYGYTF.

This clone was counted between two and nine times. This rearrangement joins TRBV29-1 to TRBJ2-5; unclear D gene. The CDR3 totals 13 residues. CDR1 is SQVTM, CDR2 ANQGSEA, per germline. Between the trimmed V and J ends, which lost 4 bases and 5 bases, there was a span of 14 bases. DNA for the CDR3: TGCAGCGTTGCAAAGGGAACAGAGGAGACCCAGTACTTC. It codes for CSVAKGTEETQYF.

This clone was seen a single time. The rearrangement joins TRBV5-4 to TRBJ1-4; a possible D gene is TRBD1 (5 bases). The germline CDR1 and CDR2 sequences are SGHNT and YYREEE (reference sequence). The V end lost 1 base, the J end lost 10 bases, and 11 bases lay between the germline ends. The CDR3 consists of 13 residues. Here the CDR3 DNA reads TGTGCCAGCAGCTTGTTGGGGCTTGGAAAACTGTTTTTT. This codes for CASSLLGLGKLFF. The full variable domain, rest sourced from reference TRBV5-4 and TRBJ1-4, is ETGVTQSPTHLIKTRGQQVTLRCSSQSGHNTVSWYQQALGQGPQFIFQYYREEENGRGNFPPRFSGLQFPNYSSELNVNALELDDSALYLCASSLLGLGKLFFGSGTQLSVL.

The rearrangement joins TRBV18 to TRBJ1-2; perhaps TRBD1 as D (6 bases). Trimming shortened V by 5 bases and J by 4 bases, and 11 bases separated the two germline ends. The CDR3 contains 13 residues. Germline assignment: CDR1 KGHSH and CDR2 LQKENI. CDR3 amino acids: CASSSLDSYGYTF. DNA of the CDR3: TGTGCCAGCTCATCGCTGGACAGCTATGGCTACACCTTC. Using reference TRBV18 and TRBJ1-2 for the parts outside the CDR3, the full variable domain is NAGVMQNPRHLVRRRGQEARLRCSPMKGHSHVYWYRQLPEEGLKFMVYLQKENIIDESGMPKERFSAEFPKEGPSILRIQQVVRGDSAAYFCASSSLDSYGYTFGSGTRLTVV.

V is TRBV4-1 and J is TRBJ2-7, with a tentative D call TRBD2 (5 bases). Germline V CDR1 and CDR2: MGHRA, YSYEKL. The CDR3 is 15 amino acids. With 1 base removed from V and 2 bases from J, the gap between germline ends came to 12 bases. In DNA form, the CDR3 reads TGCGCCAGCAGCCAAGGGGCTAGCAGAGCCTACGAGCAGTACTTC. Protein sequence: CASSQGASRAYEQYF.

The chain combines TRBV28 with TRBJ1-2; D perhaps matches TRBD1 (6 bases). The V and J ends lost 2 bases and 2 bases respectively, with 18 bases between them. CDR3 length equals 17 residues. From germline, CDR1 is MDHEN and CDR2 SYDVKM. The CDR3 nucleotides are TGTGCCAGCAGTTTAAGTTCCCCTCTCACAGGGAACTATGGCTACACCTTC. It codes for CASSLSSPLTGNYGYTF.

This sequence joins TRBV7-6 and TRBJ2-2; 7 bases align to TRBD1. Per germline, CDR1 SGHVS and CDR2 FNYEAQ. Trimming removed 5 bases from V and 4 bases from J; junction bases left unmatched: 10. The CDR3 runs to 16 residues. DNA for the CDR3: TGTGCCAGCAGCGGGGCTGGGACAGAGATCACCGGGGAGCTGTTTTTT. Translation gives CASSGAGTEITGELFF.

The V and J genes are TRBV7-3 and TRBJ2-7; 10 bases match TRBD1. With 5 bases clipped from V and 6 bases from J, the junction kept 4 bases outside the gene matches. There are 13 residues in the CDR3. CDR1 is SGHTA and CDR2 is FQGTGA in the germline V gene. The DNA of the CDR3 is TGTGCCAGCAGCCCGGGGACAGGGGCCGAGCAGTACTTC. Its translation is CASSPGTGAEQYF.

The chain links TRBV14 to TRBJ1-1; tentative D call: TRBD1 (5 bases). This CDR3 region has 13 residues. Germline V gene data show CDR1 as SGHDN and CDR2 as FVKESK. Trimming shortened V by 6 bases and J by 3 bases, and 11 bases separated the two germline ends. The CDR3 reads CASRMTVYTEAFF. The CDR3 region has the DNA TGTGCCAGCAGGATGACAGTGTACACTGAAGCTTTCTTT.

The chain uses TRBV7-9 and TRBJ1-2, with D perhaps TRBD1 (6 bases). Germline CDR1 is SEHNR and CDR2 is FQNEAQ (reference sequence). V lost 3 bases and J lost 2, with 10 bases in between. This CDR3 contains 14 residues. CDR3 in DNA: TGTGCCAGCAGCTTTAACAGGGTGAACTATGGCTACACCTTC. Residues: CASSFNRVNYGYTF.

The rearrangement uses TRBV11-2 and TRBJ1-4, with 11 bases that match TRBD1. V trimming: 1 base; J trimming: 10 bases; junction bases outside the gene matches: 5. Germline V gives CDR1 SGHAT, CDR2 FQNNGV. The length of the CDR3 is 15 residues. CDR3 sequence: CASSLGTGGSGKLFF. The CDR3 region has the DNA TGTGCCAGCAGCTTAGGGACAGGGGGCTCGGGAAAACTGTTTTTT.

The chain carries TRBV7-9 and TRBJ1-1; TRBD1 matches at 9 bases. Trimming took 5 bases from V and 5 from J; bases not matched to a gene: 15. This CDR3 has 17 residues. CDR1 and CDR2 from the germline V gene are SEHNR and FQNEAQ (reference sequence). The CDR3 coding sequence is TGTGCCAGCAGCCTCGGGACAGGGAGGGGTAAGAGAACTGAAGCTTTCTTT. Encoded protein: CASSLGTGRGKRTEAFF.

V gene TRBV28 combines with J gene TRBJ2-7; D is unclear. Trimming cost V 6 bases and J 0 bases, with 6 bases left between them. The CDR3 is 12 amino acids. Germline CDR1 MDHEN, CDR2 SYDVKM. In DNA, the CDR3 is TGTGCCAGCAGCGGAAGCTCCTACGAGCAGTACTTC. Translating it yields CASSGSSYEQYF.

J is TRBJ2-5 and V is TRBV24-1; a weak D match, TRBD2 (5 bases). Germline loops: CDR1 KGHDR, CDR2 SFDVKD. This CDR3 comprises 13 residues. Deletions cut 4 bases from V and 5 bases from J, with 10 bases between. The CDR3 spells CATSELGRETQYF. CDR3 in DNA: TGTGCCACCAGTGAACTAGGGCGGGAGACCCAGTACTTC.

The gene calls are TRBV5-1 and TRBJ2-7, with TRBD1 as a possible D gene (5 bases). Deletions cut 2 bases from V and 0 bases from J, with 9 bases between. The CDR3 has 14 amino acids. Germline V gene data show CDR1 as SGHRS and CDR2 as YFSETQ. The CDR3 coding sequence is TGCGCCAGCAGCTTACGACAGAGCTCCTACGAGCAGTACTTC. Amino acid sequence: CASSLRQSSYEQYF.

This sequence joins TRBV28 and TRBJ2-1, with no clear D. CDR1 is MDHEN and CDR2 is SYDVKM in the germline V gene. The CDR3 runs to 14 residues. Trimming left V 11 bases short and J 0 bases short, with 14 bases between. CDR3 coding DNA: TGTGCCGGCCTTCAAGTTAGCTCCTACAATGAGCAGTTCTTC. Residues: CAGLQVSSYNEQFF.

The chain has TRBV4-1 and TRBJ2-1, with 9 bases fitting TRBD2. The J segment lost 5 bases and the V segment lost 4 bases, leaving 3 bases of the junction unmatched. The CDR3 has 14 residues. CDR1 is MGHRA and CDR2 is YSYEKL in the germline V gene. CDR3 in DNA: TGCGCCAGCAGCCTAGCGGGAGCCCACAATGAGCAGTTCTTC. Its protein is CASSLAGAHNEQFF.

This clone was seen just once. The chain carries TRBV27 and TRBJ1-1, with D possibly being TRBD1 (5 bases). There are 13 residues in the CDR3. Germline-derived CDR1 and CDR2 are MNHEY and SMNVEV (reference sequence). Trimming stripped 6 bases from V and 3 bases from J, with 11 bases between. The CDR3 DNA sequence: TGTGCCAGCAGAGAGCAGGGAGACACTGAAGCTTTCTTT. Translation: CASREQGDTEAFF.